This T cell receptor beta chain was recorded in a study of blood T cell repertoires in COVID-19. Study as a whole: COVID-19 samples from acute and convalescent phases originated in the United States, Italy and Spain. T cells, B-cell-depleted T cells, or PBMCs provided the cDNA or gDNA that served as material.

The V gene end was trimmed by 0 bases and the J gene end by 4 bases; junction bases not matched to a gene: 10. CDR3 size: 17 residues. From germline, CDR1 is SEHNR and CDR2 FQNEAQ (reference sequence). In the original processing: By means of reference gene primer amplification, nucleated cell counts were estimated. Some clones are missing from TCRdb's copy, which holds only in-frame ones; the method was immunoSEQ multiplex PCR. That table is the source of V, J and clone size, and D and trimming were worked out from the DNA. The table records about 95,000 clones, 80% to 90% of them present only once. In Seattle, patients joined the study during active infection and were tracked longitudinally.

V is TRBV7-9 and J is TRBJ2-7; 9 nucleotides align to TRBD2. The sample comprised peripheral blood. The origin of this receptor is a man older than 75 with COVID-19, enrolled during active disease. The CDR3 reads CASSLAPIGLAIYEQYF. In nucleotides, the CDR3 is TGTGCCAGCAGCTTAGCGCCGATTGGACTAGCGATTTACGAGCAGTACTTC.